This T cell receptor beta chain was sequenced during a study of blood T cell repertoires in COVID-19. Study details: Material from acute and convalescent COVID-19 was sourced from the United States, Italy and Spain. Sources were T cells, B-cell-depleted T cells, or PBMCs; the material itself was cDNA or gDNA.

Per germline, CDR1 MNHEY and CDR2 SMNVEV (reference sequence). After removal of 7 bases from V and 4 bases from J, the junction contained 6 bases not matched to a gene. The CDR3 runs to 14 residues. This clone was found a few times. Authors' data handling: From reference gene primer amplification, estimates of nucleated cell counts were derived. Sequenced by immunoSEQ multiplex PCR; TCRdb stores in-frame clones only, minus some. That table supplies the V and J calls and clone size; D and trimming were determined from the DNA. The sample yields fewer than 250,000 clones, about four fifths seen once. The sequenced sample was peripheral blood. The clonotype comes from a middle-aged man with active or convalescent COVID-19. The chain carries TRBV27 and TRBJ2-2; 7 nucleotides align to TRBD1. CDR3 amino acids: CASTRWTGTGELFF. The CDR3 region has the DNA TGTGCCAGCACGCGATGGACAGGCACCGGGGAGCTGTTTTTT.